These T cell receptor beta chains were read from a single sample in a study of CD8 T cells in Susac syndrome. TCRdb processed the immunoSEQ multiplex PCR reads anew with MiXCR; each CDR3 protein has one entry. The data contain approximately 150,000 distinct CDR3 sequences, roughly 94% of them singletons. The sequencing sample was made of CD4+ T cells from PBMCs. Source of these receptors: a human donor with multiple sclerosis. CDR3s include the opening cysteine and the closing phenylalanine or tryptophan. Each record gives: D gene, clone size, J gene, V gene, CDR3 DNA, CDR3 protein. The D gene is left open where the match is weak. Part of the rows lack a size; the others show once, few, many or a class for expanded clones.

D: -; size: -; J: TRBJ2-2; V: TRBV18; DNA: TGTGCCAGCTCACAAACAGGCCCTGGGACCGGGGAGCTGTTTTTT; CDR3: CASSQTGPGTGELFF
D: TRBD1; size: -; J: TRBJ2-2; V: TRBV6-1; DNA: TGTGCCAGCAGGCGCCTCGGGACAGGGTCCGGGGAGCTGTTTTTT; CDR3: CASRRLGTGSGELFF
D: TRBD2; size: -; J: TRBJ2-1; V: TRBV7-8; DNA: TGTGCCAGCAGCCGACGACTAGCGGGAGGGCAGTACAATGAGCAGTTCTTC; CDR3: CASSRRLAGGQYNEQFF
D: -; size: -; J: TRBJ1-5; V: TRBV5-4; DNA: TGTGCCAGCAGCCAAAACGGGGCCAGGGTCGGGCAGCCCCAGCATTTT; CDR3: CASSQNGARVGQPQHF
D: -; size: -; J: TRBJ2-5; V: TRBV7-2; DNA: TGTGCCAGCAGCTTAAATGGGGGGGAGACCCAGTACTTC; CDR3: CASSLNGGETQYF
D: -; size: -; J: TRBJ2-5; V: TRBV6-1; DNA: TGTGCCAGCAGTGAAAGGCAAGAGACCCAGTACTTC; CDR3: CASSERQETQYF
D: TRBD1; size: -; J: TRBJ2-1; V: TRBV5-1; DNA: TGCGCCAGCAGCTCCGCCCCCGCCGGGACAGGTAGTGAGCAGTTCTTC; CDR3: CASSSAPAGTGSEQFF
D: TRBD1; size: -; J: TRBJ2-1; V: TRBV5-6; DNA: TGTGCCAGCAGCGCCCGGGACAGGAGCCACAATGAGCAGTTCTTC; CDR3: CASSARDRSHNEQFF
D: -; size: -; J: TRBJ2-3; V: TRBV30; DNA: TGTGCCTGGAGTGGCACAGATACGCAGTATTTT; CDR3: CAWSGTDTQYF
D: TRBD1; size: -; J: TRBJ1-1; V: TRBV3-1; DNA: TGTGCCAGCAAGGATACAGGGGGGTACACTGAAGCTTTCTTT; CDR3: CASKDTGGYTEAFF
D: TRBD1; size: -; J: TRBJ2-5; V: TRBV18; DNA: TGTGCCACGTCGGGACAGGGGAAGGAGACCCAGTACTTC; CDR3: CATSGQGKETQYF
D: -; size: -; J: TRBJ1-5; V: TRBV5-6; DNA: TGTGCCAGCAGCCGGAGGACAAACAATCAGCCCCAGCATTTT; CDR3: CASSRRTNNQPQHF
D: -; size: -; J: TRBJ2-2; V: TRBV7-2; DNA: TGTGCCAGCAGCGCCTTCAGGGGCGGGGAGCTGTTTTTT; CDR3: CASSAFRGGELFF
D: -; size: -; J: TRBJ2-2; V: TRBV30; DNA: TGTGCCTGGAGTTCGGGGGTCACCGGGGAGCTGTTTTTT; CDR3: CAWSSGVTGELFF
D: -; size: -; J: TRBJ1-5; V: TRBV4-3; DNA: TGCTTAGCAGCCAAGCAAGGGGCGGAAACAATCAGCCAGCATTTT; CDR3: CLAAKQGAETISQHF
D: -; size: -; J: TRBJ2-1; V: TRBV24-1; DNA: TGTGCCACCGCCCCCCGTAGCGTTTCCTACAATGAGCAGTTCTTC; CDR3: CATAPRSVSYNEQFF
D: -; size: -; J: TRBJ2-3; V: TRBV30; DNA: TGTGCCTGGAGTGTACCTGTCTCTAGCACAGATACGCAGTATTTT; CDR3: CAWSVPVSSTDTQYF
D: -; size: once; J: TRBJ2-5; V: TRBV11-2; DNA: TGTGCCAGCAGCTTTACCAAGACCCAGTACTTC; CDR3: CASSFTKTQYF
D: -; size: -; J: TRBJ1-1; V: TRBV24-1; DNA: TGTGCCACCAGTGGTGAGGGAGGTACTGAAGCTTTCTTT; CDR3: CATSGEGGTEAFF
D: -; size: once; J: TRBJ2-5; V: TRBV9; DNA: TGTGCCAGCAGCCGCCAGGGGACTGGGTTCCAAGAGACCCAGTACTTC; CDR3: CASSRQGTGFQETQYF
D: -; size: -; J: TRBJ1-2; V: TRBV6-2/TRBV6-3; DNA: TGTGCCAGCAGTTACGGTGAAGGCGGCTACACCTTC; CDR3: CASSYGEGGYTF
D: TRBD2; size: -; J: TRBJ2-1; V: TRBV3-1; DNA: TGTGCCAGCAGCCAAGCTCCAAGCGGGGTCTCCTACAATGAGCAGTTCTTC; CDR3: CASSQAPSGVSYNEQFF
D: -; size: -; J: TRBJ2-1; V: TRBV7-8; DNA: TGTGCCAGCAAAGGTTTACAGCAACCCAACAATGAGCAGTTCTTC; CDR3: CASKGLQQPNNEQFF
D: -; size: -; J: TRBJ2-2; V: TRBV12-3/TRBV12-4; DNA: TGTGCCAGCAAGCTATTGAACACCGGGGAGCTGTTTTTT; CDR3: CASKLLNTGELFF
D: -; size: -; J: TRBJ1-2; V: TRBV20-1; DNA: TGCAGTGCTAGAGATCAACTCAACTATGGCTACACCTTC; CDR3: CSARDQLNYGYTF
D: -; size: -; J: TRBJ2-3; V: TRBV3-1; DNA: TGTGCCAGCAGCCAAGAAGGGACTCAGGTTCGGGTTACGCAGTATTTT; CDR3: CASSQEGTQVRVTQYF
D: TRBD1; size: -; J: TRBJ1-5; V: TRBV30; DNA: TGTGCCTGGAGTGTTGGGACAGGGCATCAGCCCCAGCATTTT; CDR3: CAWSVGTGHQPQHF
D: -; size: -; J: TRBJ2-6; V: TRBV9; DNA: TGTGCCAGCTCACCCAGGTCTGGGGCCAACGTCCTGACTTTC; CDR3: CASSPRSGANVLTF
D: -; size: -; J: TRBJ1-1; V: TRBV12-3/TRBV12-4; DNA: TGTGCCAGCAGTCTAAGTCACACTGAAGCTTTCTTT; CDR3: CASSLSHTEAFF
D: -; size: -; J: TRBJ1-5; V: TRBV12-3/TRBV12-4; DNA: TGTGCCAGCAGTTTAGGAGGGGGACTCAATCAGCCCCAGCATTTT; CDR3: CASSLGGGLNQPQHF
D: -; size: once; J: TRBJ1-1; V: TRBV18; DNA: TGTGCCAGCTCACCCCCTTCCCGCCAGGACACTGAAGCTTTCTTT; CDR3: CASSPPSRQDTEAFF
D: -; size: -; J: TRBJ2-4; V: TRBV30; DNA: TGTGCCTGGAGTGGACGGGGAAGGGACATTCAGTACTTC; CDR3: CAWSGRGRDIQYF
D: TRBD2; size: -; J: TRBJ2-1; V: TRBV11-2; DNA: TGTGCCAGCAGCTCCGCCGGGACTAGCGGCGTTAGCAATGAGCAGTTCTTC; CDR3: CASSSAGTSGVSNEQFF
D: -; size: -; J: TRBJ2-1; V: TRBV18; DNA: TGTGCCAGCTCACCAGTAGCGGAGTTCCAGTTCTTC; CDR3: CASSPVAEFQFF
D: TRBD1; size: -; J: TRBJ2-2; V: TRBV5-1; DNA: TGCGCCAGCAGACCCGGACAGGGGAACACCGGGGAGCTGTTTTTT; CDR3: CASRPGQGNTGELFF
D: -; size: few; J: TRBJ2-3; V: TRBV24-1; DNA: TGTGCCACCAGTGATCCAGGGACAGATACGCAGTATTTT; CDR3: CATSDPGTDTQYF
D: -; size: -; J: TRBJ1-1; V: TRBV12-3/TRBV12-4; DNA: TGTGCCAGCAGTTTAGAGTTCTGGGCTCCTGAAGCTTTCTTT; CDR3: CASSLEFWAPEAFF